This entry lists 7 T cell receptor beta chains sequenced from one sample in a study of blood T cell repertoires in COVID-19. The data were produced by immunoSEQ multiplex PCR, yet TCRdb's version contains in-frame clones alone and is incomplete. The sample has roughly 170,000 clones, over 70% seen once. The sample was PBMCs or T cells enriched from blood (not recorded which). The receptors originated from a woman aged 40 to 49 with acute COVID-19.

This clone was seen only a few times. J is TRBJ2-7 and V is TRBV5-4; TRBD2 agrees at 14 bases. The CDR3 is 15 residues long. The V segment lost 4 bases and the J segment 6 bases; nucleotides outside the gene matches: 6. Germline CDR1 is SGHNT and CDR2 is YYREEE (reference sequence). The chain's CDR3 is CASSPLTSGRAEQYF. CDR3 coding DNA: TGTGCCAGCAGCCCCTTGACTAGCGGGAGGGCCGAGCAGTACTTC.

This clone was seen a single time. The rearrangement uses TRBV30 and TRBJ1-3; TRBD1 matches at 8 bases. This CDR3 contains 15 residues. CDR1 and CDR2 (germline): GTSNPN, SVGIG (reference sequence). Unmatched junction bases numbered 6, after V lost 2 bases and J lost 3 bases. The CDR3 DNA follows: TGTGCCTGGAGTCAGGGGGCTGGAGGTGGAAACACCATATATTTT. Translation gives CAWSQGAGGGNTIYF.

This rearrangement joins TRBV5-1 to TRBJ1-1; 7 nucleotides agree with TRBD1. Per the germline V gene, CDR1 is SGHRS and CDR2 is YFSETQ. V lost 2 bases and J lost 2; bases outside the gene matches: 3. The CDR3 runs to 14 residues. Written as DNA, the CDR3 is TGCGCCAGCAGCTTCGGACAGGTTAACACTGAAGCTTTCTTT. Protein sequence: CASSFGQVNTEAFF.

This chain links TRBV28 with TRBJ1-6, with 7 nucleotides matching TRBD1. CDR1 and CDR2 (germline): MDHEN, SYDVKM. V shed 3 bases and J 7 bases; nucleotides not matched to a gene: 3. The CDR3 has 14 amino acids. CDR3 nucleotide sequence: TGTGCCAGCAGTTTGGGACAGAAGAATTCACCCCTCCACTTT. It specifies CASSLGQKNSPLHF.

This clone has just one count. The J gene is TRBJ2-2, the V gene TRBV5-1, with 8 nucleotides matching TRBD2. Germline V CDR1 and CDR2: SGHRS, YFSETQ. The CDR3 runs to 15 residues. Trimming removed 3 bases from V and 4 bases from J; junction bases left unmatched: 5. The CDR3 coding sequence is TGCGCCAGCAGCTGGGTAGCGGGGTCCACCGGGGAGCTGTTTTTT. This sequence encodes CASSWVAGSTGELFF. Full variable domain (outside the CDR3, taken from reference TRBV5-1 and TRBJ2-2): KAGVTQTPRYLIKTRGQQVTLSCSPISGHRSVSWYQQTPGQGLQFLFEYFSETQRNKGNFPGRFSGRQFSNSRSEMNVSTLELGDSALYLCASSWVAGSTGELFFGEGSRLTVL.

The gene calls are TRBV12-2 and TRBJ1-1. TRBV12-2 is designated a pseudogene. The CDR3 sequence is 19 residues long. The CDR3 coding sequence is TGTGCAAGTCGCCCGAGTCTACCCCGATCCAGAGACTCGAACACTGAAGCTTTCTTT. It encodes CASRPSLPRSRDSNTEAFF.

The chain employs TRBV7-8 and TRBJ2-2, with 7 bases lining up with TRBD2. J gave up 0 bases and V 2 bases, and 9 bases lay outside the gene matches. Germline CDR1 reads SGHVS; CDR2 reads FQNEAQ. The CDR3 has 18 amino acids. CDR3 sequence reads: CASSLFLALAANTGELFF. The CDR3 nucleotides are TGTGCCAGCAGCTTATTTTTGGCCCTAGCGGCGAACACCGGGGAGCTGTTTTTT.